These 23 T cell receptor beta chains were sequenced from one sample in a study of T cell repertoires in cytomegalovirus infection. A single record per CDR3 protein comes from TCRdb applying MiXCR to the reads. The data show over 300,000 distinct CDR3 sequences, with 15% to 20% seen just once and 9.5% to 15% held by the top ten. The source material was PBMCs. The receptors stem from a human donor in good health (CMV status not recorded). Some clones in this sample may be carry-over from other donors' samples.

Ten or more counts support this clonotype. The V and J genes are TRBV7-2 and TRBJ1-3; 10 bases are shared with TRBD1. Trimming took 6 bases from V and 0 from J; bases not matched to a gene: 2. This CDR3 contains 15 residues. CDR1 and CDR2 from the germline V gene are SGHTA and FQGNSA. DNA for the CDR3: TGTGCCAGCAGGGGACAGGGGAGCTCTGGAAACACCATATATTTT. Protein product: CASRGQGSSGNTIYF.

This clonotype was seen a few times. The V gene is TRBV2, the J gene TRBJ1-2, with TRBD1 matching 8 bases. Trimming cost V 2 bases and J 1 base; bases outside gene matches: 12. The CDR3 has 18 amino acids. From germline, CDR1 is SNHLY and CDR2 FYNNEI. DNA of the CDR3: TGTGCCAGCAGTGAAAGGGGCAGGGGGCAGTCGTATAACTATGGCTACACCTTC. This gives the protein CASSERGRGQSYNYGYTF.

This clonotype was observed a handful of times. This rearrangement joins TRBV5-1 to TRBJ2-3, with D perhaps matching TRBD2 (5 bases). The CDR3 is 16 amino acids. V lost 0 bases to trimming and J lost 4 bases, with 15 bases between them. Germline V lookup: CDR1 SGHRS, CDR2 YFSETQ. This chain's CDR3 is CASSLAHGGYPDTQYF. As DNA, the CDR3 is TGCGCCAGCAGCTTGGCCCATGGCGGGTACCCAGATACGCAGTATTTT.

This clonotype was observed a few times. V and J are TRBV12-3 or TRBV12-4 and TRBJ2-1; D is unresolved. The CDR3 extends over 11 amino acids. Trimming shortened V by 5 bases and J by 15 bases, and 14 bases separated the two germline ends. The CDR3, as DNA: TGTGCCAGCAGTATCGCAAAGGGTCTGTTCTTC. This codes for CASSIAKGLFF.

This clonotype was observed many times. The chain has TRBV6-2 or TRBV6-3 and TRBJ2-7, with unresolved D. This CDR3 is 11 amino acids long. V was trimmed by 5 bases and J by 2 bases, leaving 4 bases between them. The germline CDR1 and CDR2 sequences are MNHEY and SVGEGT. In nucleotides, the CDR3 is TGTGCCAGCAGTGGGGCCTACGAGCAGTACTTC. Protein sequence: CASSGAYEQYF.

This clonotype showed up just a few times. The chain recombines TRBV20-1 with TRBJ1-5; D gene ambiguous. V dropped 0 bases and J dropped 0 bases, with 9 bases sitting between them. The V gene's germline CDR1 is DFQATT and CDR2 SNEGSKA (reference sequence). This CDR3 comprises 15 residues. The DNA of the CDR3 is TGCAGTGCTAGAGATCGAGGGATTAGCAATCAGCCCCAGCATTTT. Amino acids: CSARDRGISNQPQHF.

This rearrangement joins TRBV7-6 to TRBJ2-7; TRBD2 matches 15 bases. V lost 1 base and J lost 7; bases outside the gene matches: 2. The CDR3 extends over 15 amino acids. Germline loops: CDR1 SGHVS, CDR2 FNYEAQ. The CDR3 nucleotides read TGTGCCAGCAGCTTAGAGGGACTAGCGGGGGGAGAGCAGTACTTC. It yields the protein CASSLEGLAGGEQYF.

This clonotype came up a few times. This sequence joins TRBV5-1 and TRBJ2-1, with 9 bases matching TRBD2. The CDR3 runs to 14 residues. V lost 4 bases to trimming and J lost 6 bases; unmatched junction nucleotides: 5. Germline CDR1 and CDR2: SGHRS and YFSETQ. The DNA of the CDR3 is TGCGCCAGCAGCGCGACTAGCGGTGGCAATGAGCAGTTCTTC. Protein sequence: CASSATSGGNEQFF.

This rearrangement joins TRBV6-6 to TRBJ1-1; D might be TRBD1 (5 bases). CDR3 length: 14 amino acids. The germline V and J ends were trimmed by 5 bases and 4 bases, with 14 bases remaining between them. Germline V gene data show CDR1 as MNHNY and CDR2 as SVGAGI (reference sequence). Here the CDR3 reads CASSLTGGSTEAFF. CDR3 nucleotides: TGTGCCAGCAGTCTGACCGGGGGTAGCACTGAAGCTTTCTTT.

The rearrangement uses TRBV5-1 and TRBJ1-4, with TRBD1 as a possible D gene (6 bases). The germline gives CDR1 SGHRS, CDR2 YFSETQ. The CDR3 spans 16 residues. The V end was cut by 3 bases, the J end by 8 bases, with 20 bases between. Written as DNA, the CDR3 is TGCGCCAGCAGCTCCTTCGGAACTACAGGGTCGGAAAAACTGTTTTTT. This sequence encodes CASSSFGTTGSEKLFF.

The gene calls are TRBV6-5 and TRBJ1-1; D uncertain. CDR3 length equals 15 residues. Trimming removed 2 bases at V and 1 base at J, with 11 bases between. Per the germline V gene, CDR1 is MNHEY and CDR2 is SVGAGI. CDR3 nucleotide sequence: TGTGCCAGCAGTTACGCGTTGGGAGAGAACACTGAAGCTTTCTTT. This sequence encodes CASSYALGENTEAFF.

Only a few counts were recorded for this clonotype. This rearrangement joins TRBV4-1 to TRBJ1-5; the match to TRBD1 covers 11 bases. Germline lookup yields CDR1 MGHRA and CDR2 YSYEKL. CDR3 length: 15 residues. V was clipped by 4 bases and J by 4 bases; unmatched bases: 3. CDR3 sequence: CASSPWDRGNQPQHF. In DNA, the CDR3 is TGCGCCAGCAGCCCCTGGGACAGGGGGAATCAGCCCCAGCATTTT.

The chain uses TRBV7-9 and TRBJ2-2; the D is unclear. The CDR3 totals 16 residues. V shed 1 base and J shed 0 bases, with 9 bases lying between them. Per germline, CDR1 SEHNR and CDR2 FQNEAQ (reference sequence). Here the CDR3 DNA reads TGTGCCAGCAGCTTAGGATGGGCAGCGAACACCGGGGAGCTGTTTTTT. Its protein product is CASSLGWAANTGELFF.

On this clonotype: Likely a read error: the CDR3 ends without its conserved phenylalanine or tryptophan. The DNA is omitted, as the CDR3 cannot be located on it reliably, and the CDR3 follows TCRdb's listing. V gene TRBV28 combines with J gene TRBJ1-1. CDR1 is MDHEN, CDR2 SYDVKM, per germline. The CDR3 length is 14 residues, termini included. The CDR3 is CASSSPPENTESFS.

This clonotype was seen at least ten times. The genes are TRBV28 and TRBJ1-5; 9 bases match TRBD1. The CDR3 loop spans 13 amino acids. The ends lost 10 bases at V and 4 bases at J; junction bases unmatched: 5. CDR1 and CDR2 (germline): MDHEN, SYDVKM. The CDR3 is CANGQGINQPQHF. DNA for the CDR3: TGTGCCAACGGACAGGGGATAAATCAGCCCCAGCATTTT.

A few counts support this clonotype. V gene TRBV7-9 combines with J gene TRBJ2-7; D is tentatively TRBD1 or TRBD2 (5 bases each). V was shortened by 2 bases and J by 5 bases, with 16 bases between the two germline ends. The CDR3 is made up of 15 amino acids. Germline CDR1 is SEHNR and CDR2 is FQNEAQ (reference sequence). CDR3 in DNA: TGTGCCAGCAGCTTAAGTCGTGGGGGTTCCCACGAGCAGTACTTC. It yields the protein CASSLSRGGSHEQYF.

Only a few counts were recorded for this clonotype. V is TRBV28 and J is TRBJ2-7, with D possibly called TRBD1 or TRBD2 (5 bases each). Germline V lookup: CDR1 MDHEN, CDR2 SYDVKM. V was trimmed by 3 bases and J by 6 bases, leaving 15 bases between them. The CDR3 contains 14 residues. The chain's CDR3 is CASSFHWAGSEQYF. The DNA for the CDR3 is TGTGCCAGCAGTTTTCATTGGGCAGGGAGCGAGCAGTACTTC.

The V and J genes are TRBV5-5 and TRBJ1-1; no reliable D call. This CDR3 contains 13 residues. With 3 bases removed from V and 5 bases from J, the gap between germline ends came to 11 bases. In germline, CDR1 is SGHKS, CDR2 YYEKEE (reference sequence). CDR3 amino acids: CASSSRLGTEAFF. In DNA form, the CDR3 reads TGTGCCAGCAGCTCTCGGTTGGGAACTGAAGCTTTCTTT.

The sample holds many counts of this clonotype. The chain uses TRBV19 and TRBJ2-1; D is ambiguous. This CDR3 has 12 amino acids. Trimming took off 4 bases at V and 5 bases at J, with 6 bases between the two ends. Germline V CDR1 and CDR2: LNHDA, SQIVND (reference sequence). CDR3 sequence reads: CASSSTDNEQFF. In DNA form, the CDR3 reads TGTGCCAGTAGTAGCACGGACAATGAGCAGTTCTTC.

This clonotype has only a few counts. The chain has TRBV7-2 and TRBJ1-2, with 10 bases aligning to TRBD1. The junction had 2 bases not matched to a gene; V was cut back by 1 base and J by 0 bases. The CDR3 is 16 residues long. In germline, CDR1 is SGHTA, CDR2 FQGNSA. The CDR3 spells CASSLGGTGANYGYTF. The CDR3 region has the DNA TGTGCCAGCAGCTTAGGGGGGACAGGGGCTAACTATGGCTACACCTTC. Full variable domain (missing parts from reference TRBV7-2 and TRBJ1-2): GAGVSQSPSNKVTEKGKDVELRCDPISGHTALYWYRQSLGQGLEFLIYFQGNSAPDKSGLPSDRFSAERTGGSVSTLTIQRTQQEDSAVYLCASSLGGTGANYGYTFGSGTRLTVV.

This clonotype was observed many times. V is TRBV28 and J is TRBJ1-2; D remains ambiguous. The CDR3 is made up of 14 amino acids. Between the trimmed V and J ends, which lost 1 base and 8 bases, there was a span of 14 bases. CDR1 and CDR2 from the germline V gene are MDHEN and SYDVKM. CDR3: CASSLSGIGYGYTF. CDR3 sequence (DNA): TGTGCCAGCAGTTTATCGGGGATAGGATACGGCTACACCTTC.

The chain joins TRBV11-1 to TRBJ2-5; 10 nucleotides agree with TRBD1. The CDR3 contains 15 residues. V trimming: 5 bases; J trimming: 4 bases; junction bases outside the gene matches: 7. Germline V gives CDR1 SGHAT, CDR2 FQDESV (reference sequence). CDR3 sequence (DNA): TGTGCCAGCAGCGTACAGGGACAGGGGTTAGAGACCCAGTACTTC. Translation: CASSVQGQGLETQYF.

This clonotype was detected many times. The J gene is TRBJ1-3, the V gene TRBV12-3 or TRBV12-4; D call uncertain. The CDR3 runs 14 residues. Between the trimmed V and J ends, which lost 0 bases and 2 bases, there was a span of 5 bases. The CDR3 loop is CASSLALAGNTIYF. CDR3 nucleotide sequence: TGTGCCAGCAGTTTAGCGCTGGCTGGAAACACCATATATTTT.